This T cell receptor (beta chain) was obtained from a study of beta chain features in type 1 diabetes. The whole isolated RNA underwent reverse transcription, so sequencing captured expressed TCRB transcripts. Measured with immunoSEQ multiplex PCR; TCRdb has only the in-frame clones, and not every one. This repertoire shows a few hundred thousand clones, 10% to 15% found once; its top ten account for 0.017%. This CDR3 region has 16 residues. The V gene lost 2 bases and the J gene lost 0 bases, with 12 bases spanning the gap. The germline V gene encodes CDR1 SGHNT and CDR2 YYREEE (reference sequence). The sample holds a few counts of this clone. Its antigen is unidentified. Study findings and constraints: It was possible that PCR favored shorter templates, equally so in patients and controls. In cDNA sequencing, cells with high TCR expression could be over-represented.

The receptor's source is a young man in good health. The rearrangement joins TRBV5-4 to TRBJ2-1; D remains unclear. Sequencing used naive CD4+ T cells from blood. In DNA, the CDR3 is TGTGCCAGCAGCTTCGGCGGCCAGCCCTCCTACAATGAGCAGTTCTTC. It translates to CASSFGGQPSYNEQFF.